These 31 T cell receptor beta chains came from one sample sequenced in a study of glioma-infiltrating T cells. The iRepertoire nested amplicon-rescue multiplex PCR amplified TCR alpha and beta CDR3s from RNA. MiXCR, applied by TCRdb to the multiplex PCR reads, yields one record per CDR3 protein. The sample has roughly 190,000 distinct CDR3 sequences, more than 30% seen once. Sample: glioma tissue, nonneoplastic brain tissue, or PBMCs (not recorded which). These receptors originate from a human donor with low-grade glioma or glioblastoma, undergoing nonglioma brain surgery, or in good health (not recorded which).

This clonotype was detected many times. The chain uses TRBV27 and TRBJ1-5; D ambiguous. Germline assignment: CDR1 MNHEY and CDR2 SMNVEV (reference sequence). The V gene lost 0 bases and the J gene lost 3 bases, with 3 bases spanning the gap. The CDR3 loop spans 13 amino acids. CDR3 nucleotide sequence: TGTGCCAGCAGTTTATCGGACAATCAGCCCCAGCATTTT. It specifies CASSLSDNQPQHF.

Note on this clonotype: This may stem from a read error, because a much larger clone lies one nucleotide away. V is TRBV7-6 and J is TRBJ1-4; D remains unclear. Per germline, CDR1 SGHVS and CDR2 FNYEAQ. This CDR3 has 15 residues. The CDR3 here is CSSSLWSTSKEKLFF. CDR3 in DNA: TGTTCCAGCAGCTTGTGGTCAACCTCGAAGGAAAAACTGTTTTTT.

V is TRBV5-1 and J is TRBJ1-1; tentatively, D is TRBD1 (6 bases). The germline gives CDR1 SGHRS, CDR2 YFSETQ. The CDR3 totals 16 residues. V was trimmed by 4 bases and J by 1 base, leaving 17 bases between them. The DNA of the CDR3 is TGCGCCAGCAGCCTTGAGTCTGGACAGAAGAACACTGAAGCTTTCTTT. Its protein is CASSLESGQKNTEAFF.

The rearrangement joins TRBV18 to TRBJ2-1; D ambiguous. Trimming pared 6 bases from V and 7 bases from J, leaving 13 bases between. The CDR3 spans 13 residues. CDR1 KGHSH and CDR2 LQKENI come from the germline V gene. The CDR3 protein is CASSDGLMNEQFF. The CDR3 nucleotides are TGTGCCAGCTCGGATGGGCTAATGAATGAGCAGTTCTTC. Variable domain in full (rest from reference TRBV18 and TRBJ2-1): NAGVMQNPRHLVRRRGQEARLRCSPMKGHSHVYWYRQLPEEGLKFMVYLQKENIIDESGMPKERFSAEFPKEGPSILRIQQVVRGDSAAYFCASSDGLMNEQFFGPGTRLTVL.

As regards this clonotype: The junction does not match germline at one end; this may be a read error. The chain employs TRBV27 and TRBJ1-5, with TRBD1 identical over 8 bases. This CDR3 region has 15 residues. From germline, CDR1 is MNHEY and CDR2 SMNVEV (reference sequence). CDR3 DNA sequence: TGCGCCAGCAGGGTTGCGGGACAGGACTTTACGCCCCAGCATTTT. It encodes CASRVAGQDFTPQHF.

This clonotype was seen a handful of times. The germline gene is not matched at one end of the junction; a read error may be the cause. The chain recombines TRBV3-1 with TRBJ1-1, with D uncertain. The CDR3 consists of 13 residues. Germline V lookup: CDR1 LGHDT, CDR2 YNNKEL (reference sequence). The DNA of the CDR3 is TGTGCCCGCAGCCAAGGCGCCGGGCCGGACGCTTTCTTT. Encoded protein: CARSQGAGPDAFF.

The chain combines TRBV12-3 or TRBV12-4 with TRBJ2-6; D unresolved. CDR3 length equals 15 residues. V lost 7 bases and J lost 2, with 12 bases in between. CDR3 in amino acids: CASNKNGPGANVLTF. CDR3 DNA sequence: TGTGCCAGCAACAAAAATGGCCCTGGGGCCAACGTCCTGACTTTC.

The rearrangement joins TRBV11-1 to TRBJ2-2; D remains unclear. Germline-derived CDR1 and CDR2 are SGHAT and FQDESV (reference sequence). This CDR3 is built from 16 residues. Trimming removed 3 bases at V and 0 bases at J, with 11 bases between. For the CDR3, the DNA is TGTGCCAGCAGCTTCACAGAGTTCGCGAACACCGGGGAGCTGTTTTTT. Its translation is CASSFTEFANTGELFF.

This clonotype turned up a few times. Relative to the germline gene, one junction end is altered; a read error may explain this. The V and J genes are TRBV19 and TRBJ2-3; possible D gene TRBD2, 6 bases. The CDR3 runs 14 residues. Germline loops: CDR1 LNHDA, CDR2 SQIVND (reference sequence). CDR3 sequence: CAGSTPGLADTQYF. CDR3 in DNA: TGTGCCGGTAGTACCCCGGGACTCGCCGATACGCAGTATTTT.

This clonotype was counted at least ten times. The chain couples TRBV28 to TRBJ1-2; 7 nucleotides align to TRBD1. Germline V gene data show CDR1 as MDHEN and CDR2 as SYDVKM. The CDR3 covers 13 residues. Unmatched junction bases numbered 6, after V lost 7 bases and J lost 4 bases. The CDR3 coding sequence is TGTGCCAGCAACCCCAGGGGGACCTATGGCTACACCTTC. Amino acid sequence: CASNPRGTYGYTF.

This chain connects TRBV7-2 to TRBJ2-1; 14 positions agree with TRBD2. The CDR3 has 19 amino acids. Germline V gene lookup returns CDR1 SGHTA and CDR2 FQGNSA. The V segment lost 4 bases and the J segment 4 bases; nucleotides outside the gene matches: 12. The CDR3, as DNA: TGTGCCAGCAGCTCCAGACACTCCGGGACTAGCGGGAGTTACAATGAGCAGTTCTTC. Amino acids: CASSSRHSGTSGSYNEQFF.

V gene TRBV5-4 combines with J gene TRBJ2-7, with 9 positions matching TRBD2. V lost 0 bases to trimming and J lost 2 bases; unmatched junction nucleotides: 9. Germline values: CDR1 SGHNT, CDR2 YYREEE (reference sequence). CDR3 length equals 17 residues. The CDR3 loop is CASSLVNQLAGAYEQYF. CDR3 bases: TGTGCCAGCAGCTTGGTCAACCAGTTAGCGGGAGCCTACGAGCAGTACTTC.

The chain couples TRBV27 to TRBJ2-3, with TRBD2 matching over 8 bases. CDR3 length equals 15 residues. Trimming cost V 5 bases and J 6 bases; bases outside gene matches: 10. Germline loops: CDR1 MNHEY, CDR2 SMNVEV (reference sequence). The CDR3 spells CASSTIAGRMDTQYF. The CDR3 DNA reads TGTGCCAGCAGTACCATAGCGGGACGGATGGATACGCAGTATTTT.

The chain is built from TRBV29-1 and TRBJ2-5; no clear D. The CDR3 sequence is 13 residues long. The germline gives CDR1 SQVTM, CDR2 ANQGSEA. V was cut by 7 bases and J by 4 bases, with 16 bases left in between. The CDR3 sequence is CSADLYSTETQYF. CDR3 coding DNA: TGCAGCGCCGACTTATACAGCACAGAGACCCAGTACTTC.

The CDR3: CASSGTSSLKYF. CDR3 in DNA: TGTGCCAGCAGTGGAACAAGTTCCCTGAAGTACTTC. The V gene is TRBV6-1, the J gene TRBJ2-7; no clear D. Trimming stripped 4 bases from V and 11 bases from J, with 15 bases between. The CDR3 has 12 amino acids. Germline assignment: CDR1 MNHNS and CDR2 SASEGT.

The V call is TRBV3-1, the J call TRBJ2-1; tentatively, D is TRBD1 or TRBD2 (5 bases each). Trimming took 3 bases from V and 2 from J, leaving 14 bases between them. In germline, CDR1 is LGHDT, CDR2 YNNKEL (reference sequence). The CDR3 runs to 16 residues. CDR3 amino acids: CASSQFGGGTYNEQFF. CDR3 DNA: TGTGCCAGCAGCCAGTTTGGGGGTGGGACCTACAATGAGCAGTTCTTC.

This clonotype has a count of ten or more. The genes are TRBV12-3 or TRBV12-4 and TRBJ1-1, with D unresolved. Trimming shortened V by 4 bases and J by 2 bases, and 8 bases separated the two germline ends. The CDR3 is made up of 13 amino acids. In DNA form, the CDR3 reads TGTGCCAGCAGTTCCCGGGCCAACACTGAAGCTTTCTTT. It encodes CASSSRANTEAFF.

This chain's CDR3 is CASSVTHSYEQYF. CDR3 DNA sequence: TGTGCCAGCAGTGTCACCCATTCCTACGAGCAGTACTTC. This chain links TRBV27 with TRBJ2-7; no reliable D call. Looked up from germline, CDR1 is MNHEY and CDR2 is SMNVEV (reference sequence). The CDR3 spans 13 residues. The V end lost 5 bases, the J end lost 1 base, and 9 bases lay between the germline ends.

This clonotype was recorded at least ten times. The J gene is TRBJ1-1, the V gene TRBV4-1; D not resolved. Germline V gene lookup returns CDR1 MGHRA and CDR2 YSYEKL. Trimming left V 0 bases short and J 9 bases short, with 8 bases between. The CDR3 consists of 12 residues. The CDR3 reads CASSQEAQKAFF. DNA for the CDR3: TGCGCCAGCAGCCAAGAAGCCCAGAAAGCTTTCTTT.

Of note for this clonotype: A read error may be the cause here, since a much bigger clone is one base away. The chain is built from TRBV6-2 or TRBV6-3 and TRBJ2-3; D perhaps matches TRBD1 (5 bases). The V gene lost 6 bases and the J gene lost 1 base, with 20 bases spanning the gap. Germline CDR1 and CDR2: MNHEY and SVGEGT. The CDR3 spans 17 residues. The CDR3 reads CASSLRATRGGTDTQYF. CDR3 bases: TGTGCCAGCAGCTTACGGGCGACAAGGGGCGGCACAGATACGCAGTATTTT.

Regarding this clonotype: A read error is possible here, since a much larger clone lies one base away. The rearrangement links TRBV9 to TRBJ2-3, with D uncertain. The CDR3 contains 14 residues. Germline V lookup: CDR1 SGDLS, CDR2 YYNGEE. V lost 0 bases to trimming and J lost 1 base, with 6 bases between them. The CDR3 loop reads CASSVDQRTDTQYF. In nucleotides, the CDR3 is TGTGCCAGCAGCGTAGACCAGCGCACAGATACGCAGTATTTT.

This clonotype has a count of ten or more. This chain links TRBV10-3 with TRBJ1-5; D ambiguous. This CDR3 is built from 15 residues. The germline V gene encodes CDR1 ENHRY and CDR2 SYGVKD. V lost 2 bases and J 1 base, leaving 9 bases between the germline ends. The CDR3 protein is CAISEGRQSNQPQHF. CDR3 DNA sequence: TGTGCCATCAGTGAGGGCCGCCAGAGCAATCAGCCCCAGCATTTT.

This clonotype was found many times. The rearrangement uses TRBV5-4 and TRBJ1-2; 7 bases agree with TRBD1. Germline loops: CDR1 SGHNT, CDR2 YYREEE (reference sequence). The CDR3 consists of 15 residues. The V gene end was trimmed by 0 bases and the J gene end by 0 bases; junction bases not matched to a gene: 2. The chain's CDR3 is CASSLVGTANYGYTF. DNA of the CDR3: TGTGCCAGCAGCTTGGTCGGGACAGCTAACTATGGCTACACCTTC. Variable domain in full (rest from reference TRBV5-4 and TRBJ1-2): ETGVTQSPTHLIKTRGQQVTLRCSSQSGHNTVSWYQQALGQGPQFIFQYYREEENGRGNFPPRFSGLQFPNYSSELNVNALELDDSALYLCASSLVGTANYGYTFGSGTRLTVV.

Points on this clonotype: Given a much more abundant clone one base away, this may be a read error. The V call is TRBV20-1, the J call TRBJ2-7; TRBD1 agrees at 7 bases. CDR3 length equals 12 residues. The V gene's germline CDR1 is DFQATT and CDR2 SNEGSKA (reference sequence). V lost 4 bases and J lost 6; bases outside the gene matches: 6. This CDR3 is CSAKGSGGEQYF. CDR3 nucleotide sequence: TGCAGTGCTAAAGGGTCAGGGGGCGAGCAGTACTTC.

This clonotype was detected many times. The CDR3: CASSFAVYEQYF. CDR3 sequence (DNA): TGTGCCAGCAGCTTCGCCGTTTACGAGCAGTACTTC. The V gene is TRBV7-9, the J gene TRBJ2-7; no definite D call. The CDR3 runs 12 residues. Trimming removed 3 bases at V and 4 bases at J, with 7 bases between. Germline loops: CDR1 SEHNR, CDR2 FQNEAQ (reference sequence).

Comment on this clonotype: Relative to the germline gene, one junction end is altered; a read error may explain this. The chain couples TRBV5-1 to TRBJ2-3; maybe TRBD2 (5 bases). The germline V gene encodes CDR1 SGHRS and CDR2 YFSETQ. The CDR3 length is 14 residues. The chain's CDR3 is CASSLEDPRDTKYF. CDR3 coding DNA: TGCGCCAGCAGCCTCGAGGATCCTCGGGATACGAAGTATTTT.

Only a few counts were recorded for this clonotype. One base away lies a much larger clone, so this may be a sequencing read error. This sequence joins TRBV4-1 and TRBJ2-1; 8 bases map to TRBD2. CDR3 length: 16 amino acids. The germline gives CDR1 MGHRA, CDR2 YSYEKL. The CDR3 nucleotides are TGCGCCAGCAGCCCACACATGAGCGGGAGTTTGAAGGAGCGGTTCTTC. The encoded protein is CASSPHMSGSLKERFF.

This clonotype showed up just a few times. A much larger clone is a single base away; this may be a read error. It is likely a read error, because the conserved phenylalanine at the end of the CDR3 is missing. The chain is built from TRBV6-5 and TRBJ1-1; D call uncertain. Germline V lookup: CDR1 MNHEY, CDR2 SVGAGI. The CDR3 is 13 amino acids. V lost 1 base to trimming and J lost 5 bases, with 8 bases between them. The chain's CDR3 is CASSYYPGTEAFS. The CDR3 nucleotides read TGTGCCAGCAGTTACTATCCGGGGACTGAAGCTTTCTCT.

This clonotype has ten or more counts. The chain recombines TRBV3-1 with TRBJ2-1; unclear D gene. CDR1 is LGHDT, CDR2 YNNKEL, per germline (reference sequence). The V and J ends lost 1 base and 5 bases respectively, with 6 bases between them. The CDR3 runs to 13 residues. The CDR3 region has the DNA TGTGCCAGCAGCCAAGTAGATAACAATGAGCAGTTCTTC. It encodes CASSQVDNNEQFF.

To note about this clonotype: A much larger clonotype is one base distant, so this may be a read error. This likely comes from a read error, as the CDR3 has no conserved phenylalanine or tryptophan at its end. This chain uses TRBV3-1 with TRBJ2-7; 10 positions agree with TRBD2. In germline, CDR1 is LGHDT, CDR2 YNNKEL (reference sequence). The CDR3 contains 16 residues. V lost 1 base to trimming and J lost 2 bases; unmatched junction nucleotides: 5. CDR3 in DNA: TGTGCCAGCAGCCAAGCAAGGACTAGCGGAACCTACGAGCAGTACTTG. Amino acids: CASSQARTSGTYEQYL.

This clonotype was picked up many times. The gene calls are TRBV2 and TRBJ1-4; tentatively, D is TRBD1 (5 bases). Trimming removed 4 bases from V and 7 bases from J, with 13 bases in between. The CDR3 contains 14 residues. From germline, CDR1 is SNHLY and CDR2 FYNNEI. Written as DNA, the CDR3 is TGTGCCAGCAGTGTACGGGGCGAGGGTGAAAAACTGTTTTTT. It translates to CASSVRGEGEKLFF.